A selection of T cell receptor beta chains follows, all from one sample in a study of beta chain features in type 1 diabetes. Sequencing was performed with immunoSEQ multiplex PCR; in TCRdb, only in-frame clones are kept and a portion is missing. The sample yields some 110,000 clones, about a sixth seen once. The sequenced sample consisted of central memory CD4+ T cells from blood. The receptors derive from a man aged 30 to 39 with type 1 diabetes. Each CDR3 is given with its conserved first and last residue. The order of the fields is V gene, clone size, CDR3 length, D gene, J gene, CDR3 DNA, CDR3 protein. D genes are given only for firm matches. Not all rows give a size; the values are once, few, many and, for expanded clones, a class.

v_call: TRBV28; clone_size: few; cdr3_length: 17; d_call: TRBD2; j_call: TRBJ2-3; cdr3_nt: TGTGCCAGCAGTTTAGGAGTAGCGGGGGGAATCACAGATACGCAGTATTTT; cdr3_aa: CASSLGVAGGITDTQYF
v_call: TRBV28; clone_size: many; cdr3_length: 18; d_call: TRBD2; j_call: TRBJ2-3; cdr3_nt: TGTGCCAGCAGCTCCCCGTATGGACTAGCGGGCGACACAGATACGCAGTATTTT; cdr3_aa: CASSSPYGLAGDTDTQYF
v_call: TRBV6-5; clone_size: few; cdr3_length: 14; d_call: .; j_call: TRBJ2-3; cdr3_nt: TGTGCCAGCAGTACAACGTTTAGCACAGATACGCAGTATTTT; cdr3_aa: CASSTTFSTDTQYF
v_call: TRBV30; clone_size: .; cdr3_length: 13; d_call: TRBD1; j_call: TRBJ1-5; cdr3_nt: TGTGCCTGGAGCCGACAGGGGGATCAGCCCCAGCATTTT; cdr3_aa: CAWSRQGDQPQHF
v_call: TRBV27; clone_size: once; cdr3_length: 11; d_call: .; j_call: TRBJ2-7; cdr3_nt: TGTGCCAGCGGGACAAACTACGAGCAGTACTTC; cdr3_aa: CASGTNYEQYF
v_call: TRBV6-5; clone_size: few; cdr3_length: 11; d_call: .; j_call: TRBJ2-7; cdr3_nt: TGTGCCAGCACCAACAGCTACGAGCAGTACTTC; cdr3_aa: CASTNSYEQYF
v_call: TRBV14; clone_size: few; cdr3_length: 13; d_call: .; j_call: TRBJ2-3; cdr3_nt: TGTGCCAGCAGCCAAGATCTGAGCAATACGCAGTATTTT; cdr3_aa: CASSQDLSNTQYF
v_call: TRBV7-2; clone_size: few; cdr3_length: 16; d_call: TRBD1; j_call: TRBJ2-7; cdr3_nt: TGTGCCAGCAGCCAGGCCCGGACAGGAATTCGGAACGAGCAGTACTTC; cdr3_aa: CASSQARTGIRNEQYF
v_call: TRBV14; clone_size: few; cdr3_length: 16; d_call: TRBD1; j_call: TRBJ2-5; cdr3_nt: TGTGCCAGCAGCCAAGCCGGACAGGGGATCCAAGAGACCCAGTACTTC; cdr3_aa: CASSQAGQGIQETQYF
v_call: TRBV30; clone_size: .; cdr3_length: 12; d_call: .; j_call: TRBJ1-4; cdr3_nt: TGTGCCTGGAGAAGGGATGCGGAAAAACTGTTTTTT; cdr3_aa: CAWRRDAEKLFF
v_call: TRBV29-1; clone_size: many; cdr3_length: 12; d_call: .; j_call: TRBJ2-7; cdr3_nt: TGCAGCGCCGCCAGGGGCTCCTACGAGCAGTACTTC; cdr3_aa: CSAARGSYEQYF
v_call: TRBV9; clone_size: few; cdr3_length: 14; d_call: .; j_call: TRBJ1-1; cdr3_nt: TGTGCCAGCAGCGGATTGGGACAGAACACTGAAGCTTTCTTT; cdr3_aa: CASSGLGQNTEAFF
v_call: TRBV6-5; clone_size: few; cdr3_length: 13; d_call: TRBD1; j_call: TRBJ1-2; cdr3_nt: TGTGCCAGCCCAGGGGGCCGGGGCTATGGCTACACCTTC; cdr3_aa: CASPGGRGYGYTF
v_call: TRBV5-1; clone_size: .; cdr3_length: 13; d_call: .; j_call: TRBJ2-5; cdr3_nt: TGCGCCAGCAGTCTTAGCGGCCCCGAGACCCAGTACTTC; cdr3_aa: CASSLSGPETQYF
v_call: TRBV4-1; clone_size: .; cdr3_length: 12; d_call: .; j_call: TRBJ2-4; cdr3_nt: TGCGCCACCGAGGACTGGAAAAACATTCAGTACTTC; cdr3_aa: CATEDWKNIQYF
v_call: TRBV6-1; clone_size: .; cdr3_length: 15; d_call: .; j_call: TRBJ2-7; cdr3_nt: TGTGCCAGCAGTGAACTATTCGGGGGCACCTACGAGCAGTACTTC; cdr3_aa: CASSELFGGTYEQYF
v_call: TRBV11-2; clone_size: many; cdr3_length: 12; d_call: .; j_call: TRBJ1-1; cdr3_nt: TGTGCCAGCAGCCCTGAGGTGGGGGAAGCTTTCTTT; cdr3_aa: CASSPEVGEAFF
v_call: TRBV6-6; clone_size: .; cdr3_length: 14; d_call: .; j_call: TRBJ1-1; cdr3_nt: TGTGCCAGCAGTTTCGGAACTAGAAACACTGAAGCTTTCTTT; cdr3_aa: CASSFGTRNTEAFF
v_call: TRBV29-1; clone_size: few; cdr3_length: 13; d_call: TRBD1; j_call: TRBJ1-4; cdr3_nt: TGCAGCGTCCAGGGACAGAACAATGAAAAACTGTTTTTT; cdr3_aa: CSVQGQNNEKLFF
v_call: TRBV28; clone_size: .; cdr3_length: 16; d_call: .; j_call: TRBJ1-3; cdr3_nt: TGTGCCAGCAGTTTATGGGTAGGAAACTCTGGAAACACCATATATTTT; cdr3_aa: CASSLWVGNSGNTIYF
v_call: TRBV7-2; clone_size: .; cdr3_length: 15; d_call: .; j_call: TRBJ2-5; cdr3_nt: TGTGCCAGCAGCTTGAGATATGGGCGGCAAGAGACCCAGTACTTC; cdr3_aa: CASSLRYGRQETQYF
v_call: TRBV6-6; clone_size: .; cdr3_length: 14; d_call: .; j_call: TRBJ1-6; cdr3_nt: TGTGCCAGCAGTCGACAGGTTTCGGATTCACCCCTCCACTTT; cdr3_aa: CASSRQVSDSPLHF
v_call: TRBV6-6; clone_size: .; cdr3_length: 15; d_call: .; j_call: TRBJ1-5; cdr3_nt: TGTGCCAGCAGTTACTCGACGGGGAGCAATCAGCCCCAGCATTTT; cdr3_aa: CASSYSTGSNQPQHF
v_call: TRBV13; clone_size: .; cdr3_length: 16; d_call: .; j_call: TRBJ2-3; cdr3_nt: TGTGCCAGCAGCTCCCCCGGCGGGGTCGGCGCAGATACGCAGTATTTT; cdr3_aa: CASSSPGGVGADTQYF
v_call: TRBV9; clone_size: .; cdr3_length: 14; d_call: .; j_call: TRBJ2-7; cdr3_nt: TGTGCCAGCAGCGTAGGGAACTACCCAGACGAGCAGTACTTC; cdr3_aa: CASSVGNYPDEQYF
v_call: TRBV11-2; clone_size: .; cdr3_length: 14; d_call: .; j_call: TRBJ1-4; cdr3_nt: TGTGCCAGCAGACCGACAGAAACTAATGAAAAACTGTTTTTT; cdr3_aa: CASRPTETNEKLFF
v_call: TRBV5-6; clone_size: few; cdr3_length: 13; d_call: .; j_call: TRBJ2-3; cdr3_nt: TGTGCCAGCAGCCAACAGGGCAAAGATACGCAGTATTTT; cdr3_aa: CASSQQGKDTQYF
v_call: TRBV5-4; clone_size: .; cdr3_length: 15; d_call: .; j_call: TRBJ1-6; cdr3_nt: TGTGCCAGCAGCCTAGGGACAACTGATAATTCACCCCTCCACTTT; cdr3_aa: CASSLGTTDNSPLHF
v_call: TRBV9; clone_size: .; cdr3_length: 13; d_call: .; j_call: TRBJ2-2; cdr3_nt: TGTGCCAGCAGCGTCTCCCCGGCGGGGGAGCTGTTTTTT; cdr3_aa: CASSVSPAGELFF
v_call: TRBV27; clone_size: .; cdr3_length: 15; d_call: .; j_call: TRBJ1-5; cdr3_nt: TGTGCCACCAGCATGAGACAGGAAGGCAATCAGCCCCAGCATTTT; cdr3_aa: CATSMRQEGNQPQHF
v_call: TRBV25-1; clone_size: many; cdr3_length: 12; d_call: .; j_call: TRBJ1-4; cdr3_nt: TGTGCCAGCATCGGGCAGGGGGAAAAACTGTTTTTT; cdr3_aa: CASIGQGEKLFF
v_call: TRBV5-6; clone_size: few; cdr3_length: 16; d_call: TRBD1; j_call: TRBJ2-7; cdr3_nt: TGTGCCAGCAGCTTGGCAGGGACAGGGTACTCCTACGAGCAGTACTTC; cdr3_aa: CASSLAGTGYSYEQYF
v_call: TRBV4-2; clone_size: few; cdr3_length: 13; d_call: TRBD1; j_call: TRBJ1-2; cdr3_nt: TGTGCCAGCAGCCAGCCCTATGGACAGGGAATCACCTTC; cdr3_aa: CASSQPYGQGITF
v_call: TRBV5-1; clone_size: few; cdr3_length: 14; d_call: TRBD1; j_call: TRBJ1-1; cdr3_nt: TGCGCCAGCAAAAATTCTCCAGGGGGCACTGAAGCTTTCTTT; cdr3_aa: CASKNSPGGTEAFF
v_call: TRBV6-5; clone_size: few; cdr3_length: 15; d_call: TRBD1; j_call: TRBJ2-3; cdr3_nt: TGTGCCAGCAGACGACAGGGGGCAAGCACAGATACGCAGTATTTT; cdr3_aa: CASRRQGASTDTQYF
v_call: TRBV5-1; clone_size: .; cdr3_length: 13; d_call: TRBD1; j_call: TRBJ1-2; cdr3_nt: TGCGCCAGCAGCGACGGACAGGGTCTTGGCTACACCTTC; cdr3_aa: CASSDGQGLGYTF
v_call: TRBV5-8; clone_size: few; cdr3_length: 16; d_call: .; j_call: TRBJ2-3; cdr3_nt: TGTGCCAGCAGCCCGGCGACAAAACCTAGCACAGATACGCAGTATTTT; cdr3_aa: CASSPATKPSTDTQYF
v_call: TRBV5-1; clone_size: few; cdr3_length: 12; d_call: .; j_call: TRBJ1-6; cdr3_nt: TGCGCCAGCAGGGAAGAAAATTCACCCCTCCACTTT; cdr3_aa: CASREENSPLHF
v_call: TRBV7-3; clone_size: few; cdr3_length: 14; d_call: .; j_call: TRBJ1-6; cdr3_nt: TGTGCCAGCAGCTTGGCCAGCACTAATTCACCCCTCCACTTT; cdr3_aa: CASSLASTNSPLHF
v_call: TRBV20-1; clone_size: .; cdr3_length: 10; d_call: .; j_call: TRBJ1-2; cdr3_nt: TGCAGTGCTGGACTTAATGGCTACACCTTC; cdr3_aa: CSAGLNGYTF
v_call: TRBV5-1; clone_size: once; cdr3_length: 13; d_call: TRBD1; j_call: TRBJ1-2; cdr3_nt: TGCGCCAGCAGCTTGGGACAGGGGATTGGCGACACCTTC; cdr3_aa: CASSLGQGIGDTF
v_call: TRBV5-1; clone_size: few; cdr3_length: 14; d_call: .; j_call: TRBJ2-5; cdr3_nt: TGCGCCAGCAGCCTGGATACGACAGAAGAGACCCAGTACTTC; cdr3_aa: CASSLDTTEETQYF
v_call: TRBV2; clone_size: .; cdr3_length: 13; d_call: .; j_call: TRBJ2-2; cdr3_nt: TGTGCCAGCAGTGAAACGGCGGCCGGGGAGCTGTTTTTT; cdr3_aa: CASSETAAGELFF